Below are 24 T cell receptor beta chains sequenced from a single sample in a study of T-cell reconstitution after alpha-beta-depleted transplantation in children (dated by TCRdb to the mid-2010s). The treatment or condition label, read with the paper, signifies: allogeneic hematopoietic cell transplantation with graft depleted of TCRalphabeta T cells and CD19 B cells. Preparation of the library involved PCR. TCRdb records Illumina HiSeq 2500 as the sequencer. TCR library preparation used molecular barcoding, with unique molecular identifiers applied to normalize quantification of the TCRbeta repertoire. TCRdb handled the public reads itself, with Q25 trimming in fastp and clone calling in MiXCR, and kept productive beta chains. Each entry merges the rows of one CDR3 protein and shows their most common DNA and genes. This sample comprises about 210,000 distinct CDR3 sequences, roughly a sixth of them detected only once. The biggest ten clones account for roughly two fifths of the sample.

Sequencing used PBMCs, mostly from graft donor cells, obtained 360 days after TCRalphabeta/CD19-depleted stem cell transplant. Source of these receptors: a male patient under 10 years old who had a stem cell transplant for acute lymphoblastic leukemia, so the T cells may come from the graft donor.

This clonotype was seen a handful of times. The rearrangement uses TRBV7-2 and TRBJ1-1; D not resolved. The V and J ends lost 0 bases and 1 base respectively, with 6 bases between them. There are 14 residues in the CDR3. The V gene's germline CDR1 is SGHTA and CDR2 FQGNSA. CDR3 coding DNA: TGTGCCAGCAGCTTAGCGTGGGGGAACACTGAAGCTTTCTTT. Its protein product is CASSLAWGNTEAFF.

This clonotype has a count of ten or more. The rearrangement joins TRBV5-1 to TRBJ2-3; D unresolved. Germline V gene lookup returns CDR1 SGHRS and CDR2 YFSETQ. V was trimmed by 0 bases and J by 4 bases, leaving 3 bases between them. The CDR3 runs to 12 residues. Here the CDR3 DNA reads TGCGCCAGCAGCTTGGAAGCAGATACGCAGTATTTT. This sequence encodes CASSLEADTQYF.

In its sample, this clonotype was seen a few times. This sequence joins TRBV5-5 and TRBJ2-1; 8 nucleotides align to TRBD1. CDR1 is SGHKS and CDR2 is YYEKEE in the germline V gene (reference sequence). J lost 8 bases, V lost 0 bases, and 4 bases had no gene match. The CDR3 length is 14 residues. CDR3 DNA sequence: TGTGCCAGCAGCTTGGGTGACAGGGGTTATGAGCAGTTCTTC. Protein product: CASSLGDRGYEQFF.

This clonotype was recorded many times. The rearrangement uses TRBV5-6 and TRBJ2-3; D is uncertain. The length of the CDR3 is 13 residues. Trimming cost V 1 base and J 4 bases, with 7 bases left between them. Germline loops: CDR1 SGHDT, CDR2 YYEEEE. Here the CDR3 DNA reads TGTGCCAGCAGCTTGATTGGTGCAGATACGCAGTATTTT. The encoded protein is CASSLIGADTQYF.

This chain uses TRBV5-5 with TRBJ2-3; D is undetermined. The V and J ends lost 0 bases and 2 bases respectively, with 7 bases between them. Per germline, CDR1 SGHKS and CDR2 YYEKEE (reference sequence). This CDR3 is built from 14 residues. CDR3 region: CASSLVRYTDTQYF. DNA of the CDR3: TGTGCCAGCAGCTTGGTTAGATACACAGATACGCAGTATTTT. Full variable domain (missing parts from reference TRBV5-5 and TRBJ2-3): DAGVTQSPTHLIKTRGQQVTLRCSPISGHKSVSWYQQVLGQGPQFIFQYYEKEERGRGNFPDRFSARQFPNYSSELNVNALLLGDSALYLCASSLVRYTDTQYFGPGTRLTVL.

This chain uses TRBV12-3 or TRBV12-4 with TRBJ2-5; TRBD1 matches 9 bases. V dropped 2 bases and J dropped 4; count of bases not matched to a gene: 5. CDR3 size: 15 residues. The CDR3 region has the DNA TGTGCCAGCAGTTTACGACAGGGGGATCGAGAGACCCAGTACTTC. It yields the protein CASSLRQGDRETQYF.

The genes are TRBV5-1 and TRBJ2-5; weak D call: TRBD1 (6 bases). This CDR3 comprises 14 residues. V was shortened by 1 base and J by 10 bases, with 17 bases between the two germline ends. CDR1 and CDR2 from the germline V gene are SGHRS and YFSETQ. The DNA for the CDR3 is TGCGCCAGCAGCTTGTGGGACCAACAGGGTTTCCAGTACTTC. This translates into CASSLWDQQGFQYF.

This clonotype has a handful of counts. The V gene is TRBV27, the J gene TRBJ1-1, with D perhaps matching TRBD1 (6 bases). The CDR3 spans 14 residues. Germline V gives CDR1 MNHEY, CDR2 SMNVEV (reference sequence). Trimming cost V 6 bases and J 6 bases, with 17 bases left between them. CDR3 nucleotides: TGTGCCAGCAGCCCACTGACAGGTAGTGCTGAAGCTTTCTTT. It codes for CASSPLTGSAEAFF.

This clonotype was counted between two and nine times. The chain combines TRBV7-2 with TRBJ2-1, with 10 nucleotides matching TRBD2. The length of the CDR3 is 16 residues. V lost 5 bases to trimming and J lost 5 bases; unmatched junction nucleotides: 9. Germline CDR1 is SGHTA and CDR2 is FQGNSA. CDR3 residues: CASSLRKGLADNEQFF. In nucleotides, the CDR3 is TGTGCCAGCAGCCTAAGAAAAGGACTAGCGGACAATGAGCAGTTCTTC.

The rearrangement uses TRBV14 and TRBJ2-3; D unresolved. This CDR3 is built from 14 residues. Germline assignment: CDR1 SGHDN and CDR2 FVKESK. The germline V and J ends were trimmed by 0 bases and 8 bases, with 12 bases remaining between them. The CDR3, as DNA: TGTGCCAGCAGCCAAGATTACAGTACCGGTACGCAGTATTTT. It yields the protein CASSQDYSTGTQYF. The whole variable domain, remainder taken from reference TRBV14 and TRBJ2-3, is EAGVTQFPSHSVIEKGQTVTLRCDPISGHDNLYWYRRVMGKEIKFLLHFVKESKQDESGMPNNRFLAERTGGTYSTLKVQPAELEDSGVYFCASSQDYSTGTQYFGPGTRLTVL.

The rearrangement joins TRBV5-1 to TRBJ2-1; D may be TRBD1 or TRBD2 (6 bases each). Between the trimmed V and J ends, which lost 4 bases and 3 bases, there was a span of 14 bases. Germline CDR1 is SGHRS and CDR2 is YFSETQ. This CDR3 has 15 amino acids. CDR3 coding DNA: TGCGCCAGCAGCCAGGGCAGGGGACTCTACAATGAGCAGTTCTTC. It specifies CASSQGRGLYNEQFF. Variable domain in full (rest from reference TRBV5-1 and TRBJ2-1): KAGVTQTPRYLIKTRGQQVTLSCSPISGHRSVSWYQQTPGQGLQFLFEYFSETQRNKGNFPGRFSGRQFSNSRSEMNVSTLELGDSALYLCASSQGRGLYNEQFFGPGTRLTVL.

Ten or more counts support this clonotype. The V and J genes are TRBV7-2 and TRBJ2-1; 10 positions agree with TRBD2. V lost 5 bases, J lost 8 bases, and 9 bases stayed unmatched. CDR1 is SGHTA and CDR2 is FQGNSA in the germline V gene. CDR3 length: 15 amino acids. CDR3: CASSPSGGDQYEQFF. CDR3 nucleotides: TGTGCCAGCAGCCCCAGCGGGGGGGATCAATATGAGCAGTTCTTC.

This clonotype showed up just a few times. Germline is not matched at one junction end, which may reflect a read error. This rearrangement joins TRBV4-3 to TRBJ2-1, with 10 bases matching TRBD2. Germline V CDR1 and CDR2: LGHNA, YSLEER. The CDR3 runs to 16 residues. Here the CDR3 reads CASCQWGLAPANEQFF. Written as DNA, the CDR3 is TGCGCCAGCTGCCAATGGGGACTAGCGCCGGCGAATGAGCAGTTCTTC.

This clonotype was counted a few times. The V call is TRBV12-3 or TRBV12-4, the J call TRBJ2-1; TRBD1 matches 7 bases. This CDR3 spans 14 amino acids. Trimming removed 7 bases from V and 6 bases from J; junction bases left unmatched: 9. CDR3 nucleotide sequence: TGTGCCAGCAAGAACTGGGACAGTATCAATGAGCAGTTCTTC. Translation gives CASKNWDSINEQFF.

The CDR3 DNA is TGTGCCAGCAGCTTAGGAGGGGGTAGGACCGGGGAGCTGTTTTTT. The encoded protein is CASSLGGGRTGELFF. The chain joins TRBV11-2 to TRBJ2-2; D is possibly TRBD1 (6 bases). The V gene lost 1 base and the J gene lost 5 bases, with 11 bases spanning the gap. CDR1 SGHAT and CDR2 FQNNGV come from the germline V gene. The CDR3 contains 15 residues.

In this sample, this clonotype turned up a few times. In DNA, the CDR3 is TGCAGTGCTACAGGCCCCTTTTTGGGGGCCAACGTCCTGACTTTC. Protein product: CSATGPFLGANVLTF. The chain uses TRBV20-1 and TRBJ2-6; no definite D call. Trimming shortened V by 4 bases and J by 4 bases, and 14 bases separated the two germline ends. This CDR3 is built from 15 residues. Germline V gives CDR1 DFQATT, CDR2 SNEGSKA (reference sequence).

This clonotype was detected only a few times. V and J are TRBV29-1 and TRBJ2-7; no clear D gene. Trimming stripped 1 base from V and 0 bases from J, with 4 bases between. CDR3 size: 12 residues. Per the germline V gene, CDR1 is SQVTM and CDR2 is ANQGSEA. The CDR3 DNA reads as TGCAGCGTTGAAGTCTCCTCCTACGAGCAGTACTTC. Translated, it gives CSVEVSSYEQYF.

J is TRBJ2-5 and V is TRBV3-1; D gene uncertain. Germline values: CDR1 LGHDT, CDR2 YNNKEL (reference sequence). Trimming removed 5 bases at V and 5 bases at J, with 12 bases between. The CDR3 has 13 amino acids. The CDR3 DNA reads TGTGCCAGCAGCGTCCGTGGGGTGGAGACCCAGTACTTC. Protein product: CASSVRGVETQYF.

This clonotype was seen a handful of times. The genes are TRBV20-1 and TRBJ1-1; TRBD1 is a possible D gene (5 bases). Germline assignment: CDR1 DFQATT and CDR2 SNEGSKA (reference sequence). CDR3 length: 16 amino acids. The V end was cut by 0 bases, the J end by 5 bases, with 19 bases between. The CDR3 bases are TGCAGTGCTAGAGAGTGGATAGGGGTAGTGGGGACTGAAGCTTTCTTT. This translates into CSAREWIGVVGTEAFF.

V is TRBV18 and J is TRBJ2-1; TRBD1 is a possible D gene (5 bases). Germline values: CDR1 KGHSH, CDR2 LQKENI. Between the trimmed V and J ends, which lost 6 bases and 6 bases, there was a span of 21 bases. CDR3 size: 16 residues. This CDR3 is CASSLRVRERGNEQFF. The CDR3 DNA reads TGTGCCAGCTCCTTACGGGTCAGGGAAAGGGGCAATGAGCAGTTCTTC.

This clonotype has more than one count but fewer than ten. The chain recombines TRBV6-5 with TRBJ2-5, with D uncertain. Germline V gene sequence: CDR1 MNHEY, CDR2 SVGAGI. Deletions cut 6 bases from V and 5 bases from J, with 7 bases between. The CDR3 is 11 residues long. In nucleotides, the CDR3 is TGTGCCAGCAGCCACTTGGAGACCCAGTACTTC. The encoded protein is CASSHLETQYF.

This clonotype was seen ten or more times. The chain combines TRBV7-2 with TRBJ1-5, with no clear D. Germline V gene lookup returns CDR1 SGHTA and CDR2 FQGNSA. Trimming removed 2 bases from V and 7 bases from J, with 15 bases in between. The CDR3 spans 15 residues. The CDR3, as DNA: TGTGCCAGCAGCTTAACGGGTGGGATAAGGCAGCCCCAGCATTTT. This translates into CASSLTGGIRQPQHF.

The chain joins TRBV27 to TRBJ2-7; D is unclear. Germline CDR1 is MNHEY and CDR2 is SMNVEV (reference sequence). The CDR3 extends over 11 amino acids. V shed 6 bases and J shed 3 bases, with 6 bases lying between them. The CDR3 region is CASRGIYEQYF. DNA of the CDR3: TGTGCCAGCAGGGGAATCTACGAGCAGTACTTC.

The V gene is TRBV4-2, the J gene TRBJ2-2, with TRBD2 matching 7 bases. The J segment lost 2 bases and the V segment lost 3 bases, leaving 15 bases of the junction unmatched. Germline CDR1 LGHNA, CDR2 YNFKEQ. This CDR3 is 19 amino acids long. CDR3 region: CASSHRPHGGGANTGELFF. The CDR3 DNA follows: TGTGCCAGCAGCCACCGGCCCCACGGCGGGGGAGCTAACACCGGGGAGCTGTTTTTT.